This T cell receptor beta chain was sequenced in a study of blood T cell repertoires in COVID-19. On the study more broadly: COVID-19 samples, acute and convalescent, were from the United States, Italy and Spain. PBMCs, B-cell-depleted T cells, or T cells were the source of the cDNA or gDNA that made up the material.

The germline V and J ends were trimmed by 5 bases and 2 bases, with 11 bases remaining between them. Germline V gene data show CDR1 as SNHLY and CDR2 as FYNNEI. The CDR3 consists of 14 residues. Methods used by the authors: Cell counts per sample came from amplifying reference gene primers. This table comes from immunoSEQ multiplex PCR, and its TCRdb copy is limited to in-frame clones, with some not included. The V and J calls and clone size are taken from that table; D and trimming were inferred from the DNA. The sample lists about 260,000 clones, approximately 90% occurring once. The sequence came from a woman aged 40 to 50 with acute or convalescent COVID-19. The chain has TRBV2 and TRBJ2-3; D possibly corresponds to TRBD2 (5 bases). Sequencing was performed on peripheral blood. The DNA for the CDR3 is TGTGCCAGCAGTTCTCGGACTGCCACAGATACGCAGTATTTT. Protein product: CASSSRTATDTQYF.